This passage covers 22 T cell receptor beta chains from one sample sequenced in a study of Graves' ophthalmopathy and Graves' hyperthyroidism. Transcripts of RNA were the source for amplifying TCR beta CDR3 regions. First-round RT-PCR relied on HTBI primers, and a second-round multiplex PCR came next. TCRdb passed the multiplex PCR reads through MiXCR, listing each CDR3 protein once. This table holds roughly 400,000 distinct CDR3 sequences, around 18% found once. Sequenced material: peripheral blood. Every receptor here comes from a young woman with Graves' ophthalmopathy.

This clonotype occurred many times. The CDR3 region has the DNA TGTGCTAGTGGTTTGGTACTCGGGACGGTAATTTACGAGCAGTACTTC. Translated, it gives CASGLVLGTVIYEQYF. This rearrangement joins TRBV12-5 to TRBJ2-7; D possibly uses TRBD1 or TRBD2 (5 bases each). V was shortened by 0 bases and J by 4 bases, with 16 bases between the two germline ends. Germline CDR1 LGHNT, CDR2 FRNRAP. This CDR3 is 16 amino acids long.

This clonotype was detected many times. This CDR3 is CAILSPGQGAGYTF. CDR3 DNA sequence: TGTGCCATCTTATCGCCGGGACAGGGGGCCGGCTACACCTTC. The chain has TRBV28 and TRBJ1-2; TRBD1 matches 12 bases. CDR3 length: 14 amino acids. J gave up 8 bases and V 10 bases, and 11 bases lay outside the gene matches. Germline V gene data show CDR1 as MDHEN and CDR2 as SYDVKM.

At least ten counts were recorded for this clonotype. This sequence joins TRBV9 and TRBJ1-3, with 8 bases that match TRBD1. Trimming took 3 bases from V and 4 from J; bases not matched to a gene: 3. CDR1 and CDR2 (germline): SGDLS, YYNGEE. The CDR3 consists of 14 residues. The CDR3 bases are TGTGCCAGCAGCGAGGGGACAGGCGGAAACACCATATATTTT. It encodes CASSEGTGGNTIYF.

This clonotype occurred many times. The gene calls are TRBV25-1 and TRBJ1-3, with D hard to call. V was trimmed by 3 bases and J by 4 bases, leaving 10 bases between them. Germline CDR1 is MGHDK and CDR2 is SYGVNS. The CDR3 is 14 amino acids. CDR3 sequence: CASSDHRVGNTIYF. The CDR3 DNA reads as TGTGCCAGCAGTGATCATAGGGTCGGAAACACCATATATTTT.

This clonotype was seen repeatedly, ten times or more. The rearrangement joins TRBV12-3 or TRBV12-4 to TRBJ2-5; possible D gene TRBD2, 5 bases. The V end was cut by 2 bases, the J end by 3 bases, with 7 bases between. This CDR3 has 13 residues. The CDR3 reads CASSLRGEETQYF. Here the CDR3 DNA reads TGTGCCAGCAGTTTACGGGGAGAAGAGACCCAGTACTTC.

This clonotype was seen repeatedly, ten times or more. The chain is built from TRBV20-1 and TRBJ1-2; 8 nucleotides agree with TRBD1. V lost 8 bases, J lost 4 bases, and 6 bases stayed unmatched. There are 12 residues in the CDR3. CDR1 and CDR2 from the germline V gene are DFQATT and SNEGSKA (reference sequence). The CDR3 region is CSSTGASYGYTF. The DNA for the CDR3 is TGCAGTTCGACAGGGGCCTCCTATGGCTACACCTTC.

To note about this clonotype: A much larger clone differs from this one at a single base, so this may be a read error. V gene TRBV15 combines with J gene TRBJ2-7, with 7 bases aligning to TRBD1. The CDR3 length is 15 residues. J was trimmed by 6 bases and V by 3 bases; bases with no gene match: 11. Germline V gene sequence: CDR1 LNHNV, CDR2 YYDKDF (reference sequence). The CDR3, as DNA: TGTGCCACCAGCAGGGAATTAACAGGGGTCCGCGAGCAGTACTTC. It encodes CATSRELTGVREQYF.

This sequence joins TRBV19 and TRBJ1-6; perhaps TRBD1 as D (6 bases). Per the germline V gene, CDR1 is LNHDA and CDR2 is SQIVND (reference sequence). CDR3 length: 15 amino acids. V lost 7 bases and J 5 bases, leaving 15 bases between the germline ends. The CDR3 nucleotides read TGTGCCAGTAATACGGCAGGGGTGAATAATTCACCCCTCCACTTT. Its translation is CASNTAGVNNSPLHF.

This clonotype was found many times. V usage is TRBV7-2 and J usage is TRBJ1-6; possibly TRBD1 for D (5 bases). Germline V gene data show CDR1 as SGHTA and CDR2 as FQGNSA. The V gene lost 1 base and the J gene lost 6 bases, with 10 bases spanning the gap. This CDR3 has 15 residues. CDR3 region: CASSLDPRVNSPLHF. Here the CDR3 DNA reads TGTGCCAGCAGCTTAGACCCCAGGGTTAATTCACCCCTCCACTTT.

This clonotype was recorded many times. The gene calls are TRBV5-1 and TRBJ2-5; 7 nucleotides match TRBD1. The germline V gene has CDR1 SGHRS and CDR2 YFSETQ. The V segment lost 0 bases and the J segment 1 base; nucleotides outside the gene matches: 6. The length of the CDR3 is 16 residues. The CDR3: CASSLAGDSSQETQYF. CDR3 bases: TGCGCCAGCAGCTTGGCAGGGGACAGTTCCCAAGAGACCCAGTACTTC.

The chain joins TRBV6-1 to TRBJ1-5; the D is unclear. V lost 4 bases and J lost 7, with 14 bases in between. From germline, CDR1 is MNHNS and CDR2 SASEGT. This CDR3 is built from 14 residues. CDR3: CASSVRRVGQPQHF. DNA for the CDR3: TGTGCCAGCAGTGTTAGGAGGGTAGGACAGCCCCAGCATTTT.

This clonotype was seen many times. J is TRBJ1-2 and V is TRBV3-1, with D uncertain. Trimming stripped 4 bases from V and 4 bases from J, with 7 bases between. The V gene's germline CDR1 is LGHDT and CDR2 YNNKEL (reference sequence). CDR3 length: 12 residues. CDR3 loop: CASSRTSYGYTF. The CDR3 DNA reads as TGTGCCAGCAGCCGAACCTCCTATGGCTACACCTTC.

This clonotype was detected many times. The genes are TRBV11-2 and TRBJ2-5, with TRBD2 identical over 10 bases. CDR1 and CDR2 (germline): SGHAT, FQNNGV. The CDR3 has 17 residues. Trimming removed 4 bases from V and 2 bases from J; junction bases left unmatched: 10. Here the CDR3 reads CASSSLSTSGRQETQYF. CDR3 DNA sequence: TGTGCCAGCAGCTCCCTCTCGACTAGCGGGCGTCAAGAGACCCAGTACTTC.

This clonotype was seen many times. The chain joins TRBV7-2 to TRBJ2-2; TRBD2 is a possible D gene (5 bases). The V end was cut by 7 bases, the J end by 6 bases, with 12 bases between. The CDR3 is 13 amino acids. Germline CDR1 is SGHTA and CDR2 is FQGNSA. The CDR3 nucleotides read TGTGCCAGCATTCCCCCCGGGGCCGGGGAGCTGTTTTTT. This encodes CASIPPGAGELFF. Full variable domain (remainder filled in from reference TRBV7-2 and TRBJ2-2): GAGVSQSPSNKVTEKGKDVELRCDPISGHTALYWYRQSLGQGLEFLIYFQGNSAPDKSGLPSDRFSAERTGGSVSTLTIQRTQQEDSAVYLCASIPPGAGELFFGEGSRLTVL.

This clonotype occurred many times. V gene TRBV4-3 combines with J gene TRBJ1-5, with D unclear. The CDR3 has 14 residues. Trimming shortened V by 4 bases and J by 4 bases, and 11 bases separated the two germline ends. Germline CDR1 is LGHNA and CDR2 is YSLEER. CDR3 sequence: CASSRNLGNQPQHF. The CDR3 DNA sequence: TGCGCCAGCAGCCGAAACCTTGGAAATCAGCCCCAGCATTTT.

This clonotype was counted at least ten times. The rearrangement joins TRBV6-2 or TRBV6-3 to TRBJ2-7, with 9 bases lining up with TRBD1. The CDR3 consists of 15 residues. Germline CDR1 MNHEY, CDR2 SVGEGT. The V segment lost 4 bases and the J segment 6 bases; nucleotides outside the gene matches: 10. This CDR3 is CASSSSGTGNREQYF. Written as DNA, the CDR3 is TGTGCCAGCAGTTCGTCCGGGACAGGGAATCGCGAGCAGTACTTC.

This clonotype was observed many times. The chain carries TRBV29-1 and TRBJ1-1; possibly TRBD1 for D (5 bases). V was pared by 4 bases and J by 0 bases, with 18 bases between. The length of the CDR3 is 16 residues. The germline gives CDR1 SQVTM, CDR2 ANQGSEA. The CDR3 sequence: CSVGGVTAILNTEAFF. DNA of the CDR3: TGCAGCGTTGGAGGGGTTACAGCTATCTTGAACACTGAAGCTTTCTTT.

This clonotype turned up a few times. This chain connects TRBV6-1 to TRBJ1-1, with TRBD1 matching 8 bases. CDR3 size: 15 residues. After removal of 6 bases from V and 5 bases from J, the junction contained 11 bases not matched to a gene. Per the germline V gene, CDR1 is MNHNS and CDR2 is SASEGT. The CDR3 spells CASRRQGRTETEAFF. The DNA for the CDR3 is TGTGCCAGCAGACGACAGGGGCGGACGGAAACTGAAGCTTTCTTT.

This clonotype was detected many times. The V call is TRBV20-1, the J call TRBJ1-1; no clear D. The CDR3 spans 11 residues. Germline V CDR1 and CDR2: DFQATT, SNEGSKA (reference sequence). V dropped 3 bases and J dropped 6 bases, with 8 bases sitting between them. The CDR3 DNA sequence: TGCAGTGCTAGTGCTTTTCCTGAAGCTTTCTTT. It yields the protein CSASAFPEAFF.

This clonotype was detected ten times or more. The J gene is TRBJ2-2, the V gene TRBV7-2; a possible D gene is TRBD2 (7 bases). The CDR3 is 16 residues long. CDR1 and CDR2 (germline): SGHTA, FQGNSA. Trimming pared 0 bases from V and 4 bases from J, leaving 12 bases between. CDR3 sequence: CASSLAGGAVTGELFF. The CDR3 DNA follows: TGTGCCAGCAGCTTAGCGGGGGGGGCGGTCACCGGGGAGCTGTTTTTT.

This clonotype showed up many times. The CDR3 DNA reads as TGTGCCAGCAGTTTAGGACAGACTCACTCCTACGAGCAGTACTTC. As protein: CASSLGQTHSYEQYF. This rearrangement joins TRBV28 to TRBJ2-7; TRBD1 is a possible D gene (6 bases). This CDR3 contains 15 residues. Germline CDR1 reads MDHEN; CDR2 reads SYDVKM. Trimming removed 2 bases from V and 0 bases from J, with 11 bases in between.

This clonotype showed up many times. This chain joins TRBV12-3 or TRBV12-4 and TRBJ2-7; possible D gene TRBD2, 5 bases. V dropped 3 bases and J dropped 2 bases, with 11 bases sitting between them. CDR3 size: 14 residues. The CDR3 DNA sequence: TGTGCCAGCAGTTTCGTTGGAGGTACCTACGAGCAGTACTTC. Its protein is CASSFVGGTYEQYF.